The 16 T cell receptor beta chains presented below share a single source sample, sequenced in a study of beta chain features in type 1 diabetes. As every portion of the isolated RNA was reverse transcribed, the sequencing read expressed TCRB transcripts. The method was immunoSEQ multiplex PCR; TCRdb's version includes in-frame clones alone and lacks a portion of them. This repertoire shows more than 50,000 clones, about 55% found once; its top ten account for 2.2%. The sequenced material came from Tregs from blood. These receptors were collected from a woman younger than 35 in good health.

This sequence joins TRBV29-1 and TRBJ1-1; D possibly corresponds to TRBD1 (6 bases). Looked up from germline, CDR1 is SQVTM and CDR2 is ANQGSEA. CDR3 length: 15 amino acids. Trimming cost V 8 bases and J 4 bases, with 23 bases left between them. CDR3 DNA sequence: TGCAGCCACACGGTAAGACAGGACGAGGGCACTGAAGCTTTCTTT. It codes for CSHTVRQDEGTEAFF. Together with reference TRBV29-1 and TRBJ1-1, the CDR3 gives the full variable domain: SAVISQKPSRDICQRGTSLTIQCQVDSQVTMMFWYRQQPGQSLTLIATANQGSEATYESGFVIDKFPISRPNLTFSTLTVSNMSPEDSSIYLCSHTVRQDEGTEAFFGQGTRLTVV.

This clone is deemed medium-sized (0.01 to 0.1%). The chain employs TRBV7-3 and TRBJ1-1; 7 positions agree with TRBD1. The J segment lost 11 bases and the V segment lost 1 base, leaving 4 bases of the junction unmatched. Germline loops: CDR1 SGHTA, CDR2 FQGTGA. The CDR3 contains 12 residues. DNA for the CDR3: TGTGCCAGCAGCTTAAACAGGGGAACGGCTTTCTTT. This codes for CASSLNRGTAFF.

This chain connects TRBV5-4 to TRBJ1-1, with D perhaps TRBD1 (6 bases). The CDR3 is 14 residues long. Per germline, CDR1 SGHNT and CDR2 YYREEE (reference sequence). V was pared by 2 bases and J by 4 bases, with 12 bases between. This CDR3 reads CASSLRTDFTEAFF. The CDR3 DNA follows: TGTGCCAGCAGCTTACGGACAGACTTCACTGAAGCTTTCTTT.

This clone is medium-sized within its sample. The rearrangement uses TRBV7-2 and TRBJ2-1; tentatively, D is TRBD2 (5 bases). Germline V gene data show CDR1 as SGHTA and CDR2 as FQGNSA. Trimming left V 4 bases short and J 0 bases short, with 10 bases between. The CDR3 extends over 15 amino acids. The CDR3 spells CASSSSRISYNEQFF. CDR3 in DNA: TGTGCCAGCAGCTCTAGCAGGATCTCCTACAATGAGCAGTTCTTC.

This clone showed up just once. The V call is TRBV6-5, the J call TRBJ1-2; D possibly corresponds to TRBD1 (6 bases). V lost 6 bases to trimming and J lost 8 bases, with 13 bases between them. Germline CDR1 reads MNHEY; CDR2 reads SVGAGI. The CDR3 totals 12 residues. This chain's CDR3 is CASRGGAEGYTF. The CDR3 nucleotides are TGTGCCAGCAGGGGGGGGGCGGAGGGCTACACCTTC.

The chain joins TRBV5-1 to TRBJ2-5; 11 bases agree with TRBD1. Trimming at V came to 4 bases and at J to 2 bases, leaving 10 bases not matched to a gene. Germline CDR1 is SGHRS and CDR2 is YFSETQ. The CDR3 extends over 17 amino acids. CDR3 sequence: CASSPRTGGRGQETQYF. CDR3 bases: TGCGCCAGCAGCCCAAGGACAGGGGGCAGGGGACAAGAGACCCAGTACTTC. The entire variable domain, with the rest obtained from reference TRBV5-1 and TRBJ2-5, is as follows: KAGVTQTPRYLIKTRGQQVTLSCSPISGHRSVSWYQQTPGQGLQFLFEYFSETQRNKGNFPGRFSGRQFSNSRSEMNVSTLELGDSALYLCASSPRTGGRGQETQYFGPGTRLLVL.

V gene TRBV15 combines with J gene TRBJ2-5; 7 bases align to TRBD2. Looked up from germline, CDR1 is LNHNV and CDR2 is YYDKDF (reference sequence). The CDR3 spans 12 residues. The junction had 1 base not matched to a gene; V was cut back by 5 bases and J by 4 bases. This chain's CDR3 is CATSASGETQYF. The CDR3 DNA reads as TGTGCCACCAGCGCTAGCGGAGAGACCCAGTACTTC.

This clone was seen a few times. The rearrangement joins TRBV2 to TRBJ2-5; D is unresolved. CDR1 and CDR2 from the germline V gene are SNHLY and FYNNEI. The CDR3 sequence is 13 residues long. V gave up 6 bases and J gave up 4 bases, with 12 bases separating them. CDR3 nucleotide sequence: TGTGCCAGCAGCCGCGGCGGCGGAGAGACCCAGTACTTC. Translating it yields CASSRGGGETQYF.

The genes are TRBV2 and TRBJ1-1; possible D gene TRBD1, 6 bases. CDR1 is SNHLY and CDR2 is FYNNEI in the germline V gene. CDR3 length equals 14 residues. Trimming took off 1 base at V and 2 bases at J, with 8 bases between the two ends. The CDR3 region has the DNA TGTGCCAGCAGTGAAGAGGGGGTAAACACTGAAGCTTTCTTT. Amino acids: CASSEEGVNTEAFF.

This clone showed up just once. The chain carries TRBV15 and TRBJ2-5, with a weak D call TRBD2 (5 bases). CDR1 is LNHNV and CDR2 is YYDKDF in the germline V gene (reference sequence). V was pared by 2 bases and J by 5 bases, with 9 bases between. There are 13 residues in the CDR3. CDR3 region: CATSRSTRETQYF. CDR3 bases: TGTGCCACCAGCAGAAGCACTAGGGAGACCCAGTACTTC.

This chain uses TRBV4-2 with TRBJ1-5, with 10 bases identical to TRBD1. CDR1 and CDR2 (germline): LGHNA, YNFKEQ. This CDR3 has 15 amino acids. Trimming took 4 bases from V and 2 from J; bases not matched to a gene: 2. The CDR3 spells CASSLGQGGNQPQHF. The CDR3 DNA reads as TGTGCCAGCAGCCTCGGACAGGGGGGCAATCAGCCCCAGCATTTT.

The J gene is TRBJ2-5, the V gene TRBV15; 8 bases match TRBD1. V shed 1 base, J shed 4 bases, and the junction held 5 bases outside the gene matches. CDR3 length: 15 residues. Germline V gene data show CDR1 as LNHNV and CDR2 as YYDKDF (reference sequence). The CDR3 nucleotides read TGTGCCACCAGCAGAGGGACAGGGACAAGAGAGACCCAGTACTTC. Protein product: CATSRGTGTRETQYF.

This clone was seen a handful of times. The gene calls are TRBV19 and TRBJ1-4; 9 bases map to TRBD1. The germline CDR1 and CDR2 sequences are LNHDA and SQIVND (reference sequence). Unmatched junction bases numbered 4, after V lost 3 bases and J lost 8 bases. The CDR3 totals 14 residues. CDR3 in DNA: TGTGCCAGTAGTATTCTACAGGGGGCGGAAAAACTGTTTTTT. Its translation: CASSILQGAEKLFF.

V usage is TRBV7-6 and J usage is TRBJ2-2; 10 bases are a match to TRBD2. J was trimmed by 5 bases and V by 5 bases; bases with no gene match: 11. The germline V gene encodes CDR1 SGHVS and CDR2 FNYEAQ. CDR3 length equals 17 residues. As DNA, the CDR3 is TGTGCCAGCAGCCAAAGACTAGCGGGTGATTTGACCGGGGAGCTGTTTTTT. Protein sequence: CASSQRLAGDLTGELFF.

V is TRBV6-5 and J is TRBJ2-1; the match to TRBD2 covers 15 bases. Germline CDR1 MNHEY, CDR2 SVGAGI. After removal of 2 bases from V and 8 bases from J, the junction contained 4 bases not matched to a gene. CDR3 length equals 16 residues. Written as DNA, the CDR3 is TGTGCCAGCAGTTACGGACTAGCGGGGGGGCCGCATGAGCAGTTCTTC. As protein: CASSYGLAGGPHEQFF.

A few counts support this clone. CDR3 residues: CASSLGLGKTQYF. The CDR3 DNA reads as TGTGCCAGCAGCTTGGGGCTAGGGAAGACCCAGTACTTC. The V and J genes are TRBV7-2 and TRBJ2-5; a possible D gene is TRBD1 (5 bases). Germline V gives CDR1 SGHTA, CDR2 FQGNSA. The germline V and J ends were trimmed by 3 bases and 6 bases, with 11 bases remaining between them. The CDR3 is 13 residues long.